This T cell receptor beta chain was recovered during a study of shared clonotypes between healthy human individuals. Study-level information: The composition of the donors was a couple of women and a few men aged 18 to 49. Regarding the study as a whole: Owing to a small donor count, the genetic and exposure-history diversity represented was limited. Around 5% was the fraction of naive CD4 clonotypes found shared across a few donors.

Per the original methods: ImmunoSEQ output held junction-only sequences without quality scores, so filtering differed. This table comes from immunoSEQ multiplex PCR, and its TCRdb copy is limited to in-frame clones, with some not included. The DNA gave D and trimming, while V, J and clone size come from that table. The sample holds some 2.3 million clones, approximately 93% seen once. The CDR3 totals 14 residues. The V segment lost 5 bases and the J segment 7 bases; nucleotides outside the gene matches: 4. Germline values: CDR1 LNHDA, CDR2 SQIVND (reference sequence). Remarks on this clone: Antigen unknown.

Sequenced sample: naive CD4+ T cells from PBMCs. Documented subset: CD45RA+ positively selected. The chain has TRBV19 and TRBJ2-1, with 11 bases aligning to TRBD2. The sequence came from a man younger than 30 in good health. Some clones in this sample may be carry-over from other donors' samples. The chain's CDR3 is CASSQGLAVNEQFF. The CDR3 bases are TGTGCCAGTAGTCAGGGACTAGCGGTTAATGAGCAGTTCTTC. Full variable domain (remainder filled in from reference TRBV19 and TRBJ2-1): DGGITQSPKYLFRKEGQNVTLSCEQNLNHDAMYWYRQDPGQGLRLIYYSQIVNDFQKGDIAEGYSVSREKKESFPLTVTSAQKNPTAFYLCASSQGLAVNEQFFGPGTRLTVL.